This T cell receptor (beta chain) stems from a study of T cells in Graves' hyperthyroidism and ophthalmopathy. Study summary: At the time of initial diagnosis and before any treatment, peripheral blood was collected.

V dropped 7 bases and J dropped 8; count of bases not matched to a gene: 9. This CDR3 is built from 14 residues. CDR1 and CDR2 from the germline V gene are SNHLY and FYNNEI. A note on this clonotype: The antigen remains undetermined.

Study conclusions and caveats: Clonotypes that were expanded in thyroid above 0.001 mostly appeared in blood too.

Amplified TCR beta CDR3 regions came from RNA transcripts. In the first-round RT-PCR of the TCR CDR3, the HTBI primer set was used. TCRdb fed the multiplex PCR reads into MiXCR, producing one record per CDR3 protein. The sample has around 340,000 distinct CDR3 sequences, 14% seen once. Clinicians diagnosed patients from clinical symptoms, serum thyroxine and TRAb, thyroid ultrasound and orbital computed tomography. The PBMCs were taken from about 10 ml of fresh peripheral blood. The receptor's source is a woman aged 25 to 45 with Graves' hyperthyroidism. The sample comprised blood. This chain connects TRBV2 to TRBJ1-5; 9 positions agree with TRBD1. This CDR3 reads CASNRDRDSEPQHF. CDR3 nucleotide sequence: TGTGCCAGCAACAGGGACAGGGATTCGGAGCCCCAGCATTTT.